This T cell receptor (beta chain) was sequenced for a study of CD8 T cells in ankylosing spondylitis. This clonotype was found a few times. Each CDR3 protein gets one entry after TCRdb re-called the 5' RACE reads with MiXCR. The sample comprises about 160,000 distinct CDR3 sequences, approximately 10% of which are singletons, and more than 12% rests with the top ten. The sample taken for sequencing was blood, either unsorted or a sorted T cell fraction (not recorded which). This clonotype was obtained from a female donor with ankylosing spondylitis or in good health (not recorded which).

CDR3 loop: CASSSRDRGREQYF. The CDR3 nucleotides are TGTGCCAGCAGTTCCCGGGACAGGGGTCGGGAGCAGTACTTC. The genes are TRBV28 and TRBJ2-7, with 10 bases aligning to TRBD1. CDR3 length equals 14 residues. In germline, CDR1 is MDHEN, CDR2 SYDVKM. V shed 4 bases, J shed 7 bases, and the junction held 7 bases outside the gene matches.